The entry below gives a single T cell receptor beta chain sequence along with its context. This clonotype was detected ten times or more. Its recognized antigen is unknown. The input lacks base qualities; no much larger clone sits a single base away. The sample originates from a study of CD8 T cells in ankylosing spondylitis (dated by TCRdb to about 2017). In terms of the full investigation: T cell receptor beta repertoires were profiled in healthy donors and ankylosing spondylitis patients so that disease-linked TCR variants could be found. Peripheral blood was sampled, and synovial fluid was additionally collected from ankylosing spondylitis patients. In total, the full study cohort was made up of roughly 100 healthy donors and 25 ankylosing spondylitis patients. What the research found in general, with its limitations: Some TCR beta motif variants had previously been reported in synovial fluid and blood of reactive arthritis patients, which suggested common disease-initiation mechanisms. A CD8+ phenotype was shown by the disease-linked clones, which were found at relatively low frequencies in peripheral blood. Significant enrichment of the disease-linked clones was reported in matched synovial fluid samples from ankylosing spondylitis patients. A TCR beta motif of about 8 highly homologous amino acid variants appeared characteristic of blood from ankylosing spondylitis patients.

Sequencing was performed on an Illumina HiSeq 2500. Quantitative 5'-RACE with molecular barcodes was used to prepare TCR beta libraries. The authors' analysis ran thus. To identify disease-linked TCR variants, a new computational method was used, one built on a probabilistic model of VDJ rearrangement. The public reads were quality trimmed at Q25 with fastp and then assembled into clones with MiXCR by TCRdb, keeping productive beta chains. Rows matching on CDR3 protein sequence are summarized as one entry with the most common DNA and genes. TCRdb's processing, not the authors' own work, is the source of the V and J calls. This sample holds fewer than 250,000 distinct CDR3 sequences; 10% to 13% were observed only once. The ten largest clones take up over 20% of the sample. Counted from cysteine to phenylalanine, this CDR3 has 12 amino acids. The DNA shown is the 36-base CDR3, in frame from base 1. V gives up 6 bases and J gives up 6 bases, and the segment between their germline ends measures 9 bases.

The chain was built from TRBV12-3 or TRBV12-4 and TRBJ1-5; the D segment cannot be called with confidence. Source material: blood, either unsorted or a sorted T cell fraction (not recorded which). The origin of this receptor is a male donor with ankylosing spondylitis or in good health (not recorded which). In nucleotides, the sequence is TGTGCCAGCAGACCTGGGAGTCAGCCCCAGCATTTT. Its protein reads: CASRPGSQPQHF.